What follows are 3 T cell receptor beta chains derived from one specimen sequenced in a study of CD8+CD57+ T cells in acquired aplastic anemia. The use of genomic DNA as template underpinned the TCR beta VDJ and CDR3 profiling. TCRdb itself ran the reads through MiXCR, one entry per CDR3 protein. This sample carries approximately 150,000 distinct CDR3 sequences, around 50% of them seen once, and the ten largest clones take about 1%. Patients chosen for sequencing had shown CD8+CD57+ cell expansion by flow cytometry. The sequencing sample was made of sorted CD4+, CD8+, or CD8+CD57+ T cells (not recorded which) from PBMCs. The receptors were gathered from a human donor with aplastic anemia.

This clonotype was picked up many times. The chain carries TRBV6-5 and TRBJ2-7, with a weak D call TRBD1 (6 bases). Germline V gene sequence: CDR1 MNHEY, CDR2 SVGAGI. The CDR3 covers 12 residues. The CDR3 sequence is CGVQGPSYEQYF. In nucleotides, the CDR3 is TGTGGCGTACAGGGCCCGTCCTACGAGCAGTACTTC.

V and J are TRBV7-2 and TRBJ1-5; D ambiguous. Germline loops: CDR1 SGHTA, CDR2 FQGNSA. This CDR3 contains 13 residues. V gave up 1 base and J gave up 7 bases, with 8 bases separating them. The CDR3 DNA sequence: TGTGCCAGCAGCTTAGTGAGAGAACAGCCCCAGCATTTT. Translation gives CASSLVREQPQHF.

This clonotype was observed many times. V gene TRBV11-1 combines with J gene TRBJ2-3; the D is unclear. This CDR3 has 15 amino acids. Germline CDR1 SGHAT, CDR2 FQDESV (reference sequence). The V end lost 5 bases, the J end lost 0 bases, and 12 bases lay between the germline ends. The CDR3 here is CASSPGDGSTDTQYF. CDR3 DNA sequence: TGTGCCAGCAGCCCCGGCGACGGAAGCACAGATACGCAGTATTTT.